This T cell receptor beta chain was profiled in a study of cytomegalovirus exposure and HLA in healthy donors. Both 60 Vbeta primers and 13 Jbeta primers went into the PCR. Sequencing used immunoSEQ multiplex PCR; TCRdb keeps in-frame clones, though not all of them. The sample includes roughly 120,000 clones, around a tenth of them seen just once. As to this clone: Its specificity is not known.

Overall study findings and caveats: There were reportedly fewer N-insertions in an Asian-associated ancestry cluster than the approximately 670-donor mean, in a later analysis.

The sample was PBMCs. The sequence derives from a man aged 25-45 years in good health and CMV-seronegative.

The CDR3 DNA is TGTGCCAGCAGTGAAGCGCCGGGGGAGCAGTACTTC. Translation gives CASSEAPGEQYF. The rearrangement joins TRBV2 to TRBJ2-7; TRBD2 might be the D (5 bases). The germline gives CDR1 SNHLY, CDR2 FYNNEI. CDR3 length: 12 residues. V lost 0 bases and J 7 bases, leaving 7 bases between the germline ends.